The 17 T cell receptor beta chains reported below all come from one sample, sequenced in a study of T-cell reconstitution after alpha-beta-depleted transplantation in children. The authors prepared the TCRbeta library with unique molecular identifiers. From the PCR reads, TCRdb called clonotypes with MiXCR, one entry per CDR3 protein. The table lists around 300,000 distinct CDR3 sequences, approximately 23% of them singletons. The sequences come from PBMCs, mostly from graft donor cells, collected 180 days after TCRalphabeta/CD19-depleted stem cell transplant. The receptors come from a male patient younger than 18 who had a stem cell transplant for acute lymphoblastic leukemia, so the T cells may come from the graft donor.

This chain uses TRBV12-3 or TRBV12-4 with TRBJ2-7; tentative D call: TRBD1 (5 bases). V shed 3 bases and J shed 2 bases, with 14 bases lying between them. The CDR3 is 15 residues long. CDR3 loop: CASSLRQLRAYEQYF. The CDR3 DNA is TGTGCCAGCAGTTTGAGGCAGCTCAGGGCCTACGAGCAGTACTTC.

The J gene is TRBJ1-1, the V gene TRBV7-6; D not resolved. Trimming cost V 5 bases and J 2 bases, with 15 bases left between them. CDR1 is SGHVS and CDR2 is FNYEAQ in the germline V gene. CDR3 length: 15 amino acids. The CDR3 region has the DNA TGTGCCAGCAGCCTTACTCGGACGGCTAACACTGAAGCTTTCTTT. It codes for CASSLTRTANTEAFF. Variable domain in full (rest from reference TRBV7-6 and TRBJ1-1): GAGVSQSPRYKVTKRGQDVALRCDPISGHVSLYWYRQALGQGPEFLTYFNYEAQQDKSGLPNDRFSAERPEGSISTLTIQRTEQRDSAMYRCASSLTRTANTEAFFGQGTRLTVV.

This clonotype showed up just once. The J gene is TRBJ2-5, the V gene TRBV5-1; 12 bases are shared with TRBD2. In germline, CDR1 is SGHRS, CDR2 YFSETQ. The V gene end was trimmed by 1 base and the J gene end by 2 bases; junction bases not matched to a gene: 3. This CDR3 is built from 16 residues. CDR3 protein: CASSLTSGRRQETQYF. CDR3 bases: TGCGCCAGCAGCTTGACTAGCGGGAGGCGGCAAGAGACCCAGTACTTC.

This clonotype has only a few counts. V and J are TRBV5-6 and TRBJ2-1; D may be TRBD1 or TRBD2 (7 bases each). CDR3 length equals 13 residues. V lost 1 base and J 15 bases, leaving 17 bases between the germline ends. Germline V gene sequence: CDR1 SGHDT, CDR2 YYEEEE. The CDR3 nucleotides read TGTGCCAGCAGCTTGAAGCAGGGGGGGCGTCCGTTCTTC. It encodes CASSLKQGGRPFF.

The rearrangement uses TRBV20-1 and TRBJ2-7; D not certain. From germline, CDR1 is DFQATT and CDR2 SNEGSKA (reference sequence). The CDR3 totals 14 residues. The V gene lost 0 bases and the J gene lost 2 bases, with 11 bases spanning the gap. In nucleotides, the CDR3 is TGCAGTGCTAGAGATCTGAACAGACCCTACGAGCAGTACTTC. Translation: CSARDLNRPYEQYF.

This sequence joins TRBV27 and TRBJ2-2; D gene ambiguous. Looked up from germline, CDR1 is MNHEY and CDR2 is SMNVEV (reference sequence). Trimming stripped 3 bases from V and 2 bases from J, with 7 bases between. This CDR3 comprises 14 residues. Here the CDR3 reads CASSLYSNTGELFF. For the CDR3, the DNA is TGTGCCAGCAGTTTGTACAGTAACACCGGGGAGCTGTTTTTT.

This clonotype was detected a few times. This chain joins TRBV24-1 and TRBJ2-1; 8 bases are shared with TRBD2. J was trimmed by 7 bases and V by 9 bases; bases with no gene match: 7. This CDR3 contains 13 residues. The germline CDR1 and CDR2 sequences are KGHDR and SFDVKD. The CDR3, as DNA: TGTGCCACCGATGTAGCGGGAAAGAATGAGCAGTTCTTC. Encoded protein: CATDVAGKNEQFF.

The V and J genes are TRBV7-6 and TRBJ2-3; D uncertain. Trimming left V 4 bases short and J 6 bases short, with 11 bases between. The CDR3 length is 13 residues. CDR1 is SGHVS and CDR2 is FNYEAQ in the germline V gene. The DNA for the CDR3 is TGTGCCAGCAGCTCTCAAGTGGAGGATACGCAGTATTTT. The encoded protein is CASSSQVEDTQYF.

This CDR3 is CASSSGVGDSQETQYF. The CDR3 DNA reads TGTGCCAGCAGCTCCGGAGTGGGGGACAGCCAAGAGACCCAGTACTTC. V gene TRBV7-3 combines with J gene TRBJ2-5, with 7 bases that match TRBD1. After removal of 4 bases from V and 1 base from J, the junction contained 9 bases not matched to a gene. CDR1 is SGHTA, CDR2 FQGTGA, per germline. The CDR3 is made up of 16 amino acids.

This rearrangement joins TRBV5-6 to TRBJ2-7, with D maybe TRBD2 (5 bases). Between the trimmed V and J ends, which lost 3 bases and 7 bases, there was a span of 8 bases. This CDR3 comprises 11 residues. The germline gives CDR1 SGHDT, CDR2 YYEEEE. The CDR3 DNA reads TGTGCCAGCAGCTGGTGGGAGGAGCAGTACTTC. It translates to CASSWWEEQYF.

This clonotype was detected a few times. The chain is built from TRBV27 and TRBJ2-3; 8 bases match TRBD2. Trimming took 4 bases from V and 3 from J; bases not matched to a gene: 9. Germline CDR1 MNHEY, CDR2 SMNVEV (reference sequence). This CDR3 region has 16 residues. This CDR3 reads CASSWTSLLETDTQYF. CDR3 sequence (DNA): TGTGCCAGCAGTTGGACTAGCCTACTTGAAACAGATACGCAGTATTTT.

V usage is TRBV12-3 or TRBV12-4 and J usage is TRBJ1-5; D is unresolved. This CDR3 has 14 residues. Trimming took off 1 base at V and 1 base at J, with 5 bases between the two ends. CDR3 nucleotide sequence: TGTGCCAGCAGTTTAGAACCGAGCAATCAGCCCCAGCATTTT. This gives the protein CASSLEPSNQPQHF.

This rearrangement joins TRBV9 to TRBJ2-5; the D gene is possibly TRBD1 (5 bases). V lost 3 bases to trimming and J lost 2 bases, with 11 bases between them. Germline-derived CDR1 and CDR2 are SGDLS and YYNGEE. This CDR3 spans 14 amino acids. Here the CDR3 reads CASSAGISQETQYF. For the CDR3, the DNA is TGTGCCAGCAGCGCAGGGATCTCTCAAGAGACCCAGTACTTC.

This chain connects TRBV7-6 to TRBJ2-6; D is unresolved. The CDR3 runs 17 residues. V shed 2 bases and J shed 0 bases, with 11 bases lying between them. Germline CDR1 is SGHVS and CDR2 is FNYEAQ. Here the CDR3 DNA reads TGTGCCAGCAGCTTATTTTTGGGCAACTCTGGGGCCAACGTCCTGACTTTC. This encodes CASSLFLGNSGANVLTF. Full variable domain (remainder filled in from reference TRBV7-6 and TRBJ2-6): GAGVSQSPRYKVTKRGQDVALRCDPISGHVSLYWYRQALGQGPEFLTYFNYEAQQDKSGLPNDRFSAERPEGSISTLTIQRTEQRDSAMYRCASSLFLGNSGANVLTFGAGSRLTVL.

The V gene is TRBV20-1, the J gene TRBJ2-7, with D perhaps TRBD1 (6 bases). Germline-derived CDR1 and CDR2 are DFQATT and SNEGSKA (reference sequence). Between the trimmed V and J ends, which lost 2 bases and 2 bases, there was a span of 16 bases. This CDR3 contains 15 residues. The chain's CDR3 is CSARRGTKSPYEQYF. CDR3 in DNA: TGCAGTGCTAGACGTGGGACAAAGAGTCCCTACGAGCAGTACTTC.

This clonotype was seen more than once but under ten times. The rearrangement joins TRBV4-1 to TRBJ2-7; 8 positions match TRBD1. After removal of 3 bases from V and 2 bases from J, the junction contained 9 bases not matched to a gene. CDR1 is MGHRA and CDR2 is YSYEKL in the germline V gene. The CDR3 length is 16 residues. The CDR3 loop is CASSQGNRGIAYEQYF. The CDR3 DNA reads TGCGCCAGCAGCCAGGGCAACAGGGGGATAGCCTACGAGCAGTACTTC.

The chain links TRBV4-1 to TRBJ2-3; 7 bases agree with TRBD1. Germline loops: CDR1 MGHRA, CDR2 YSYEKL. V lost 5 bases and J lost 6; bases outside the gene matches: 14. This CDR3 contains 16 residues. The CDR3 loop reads CASSSIGQGVRDTQYF. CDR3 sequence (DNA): TGCGCCAGCAGCTCCATTGGCCAGGGGGTTCGGGATACGCAGTATTTT.